The 14 T cell receptor beta chains listed next were all sequenced from one sample in a study of Tregs in tolerant kidney transplant recipients. Repertoires were generated with immunoSEQ multiplex PCR, while TCRdb's copy carries only in-frame clones and drops some. The table lists 15,000 to 20,000 clones, about two thirds of them singletons. Antigens of these TCRs are unknown. Sample: Tregs from blood cultured with allogeneic cells. These TCRs come from a human donor in good health.

The chain recombines TRBV27 with TRBJ2-7, with D possibly TRBD2 on 6 matching bases. The CDR3 spans 15 residues. Trimming stripped 6 bases from V and 6 bases from J, with 21 bases between. Germline CDR1 MNHEY, CDR2 SMNVEV (reference sequence). The CDR3 DNA follows: TGTGCCAGCAGGTGGGACTGGCGGCCTTCAGGCGAGCAGTACTTC. Translation: CASRWDWRPSGEQYF.

The chain has TRBV29-1 and TRBJ1-4; tentative D call: TRBD1 (5 bases). CDR3 length equals 15 residues. V shed 7 bases and J shed 6 bases, with 21 bases lying between them. CDR1 is SQVTM, CDR2 ANQGSEA, per germline. The CDR3 coding sequence is TGCAGCGCCTCAGGTGGGGGGACCGGGTATGAAAAACTGTTTTTT. Translated: CSASGGGTGYEKLFF.

This clone was seen only once. The chain carries TRBV6-6 and TRBJ2-7; D is ambiguous. Germline CDR1 and CDR2: MNHNY and SVGAGI (reference sequence). V was clipped by 2 bases and J by 2 bases, with 7 bases between them. This CDR3 is built from 13 residues. The CDR3 is CASSYPRTYEQYF. The CDR3 DNA sequence: TGTGCCAGCAGTTACCCAAGGACCTACGAGCAGTACTTC.

The chain recombines TRBV28 with TRBJ2-7, with 10 nucleotides matching TRBD1. After removal of 5 bases from V and 5 bases from J, the junction contained 9 bases not matched to a gene. CDR3 length: 15 amino acids. From germline, CDR1 is MDHEN and CDR2 SYDVKM. CDR3 nucleotides: TGTGCCAGCAGTCGTCCGGGACAGGGGACCCACGAGCAGTACTTC. Residues: CASSRPGQGTHEQYF.

The V call is TRBV2, the J call TRBJ1-3; D is unclear. V lost 4 bases and J 1 base, leaving 11 bases between the germline ends. The V gene's germline CDR1 is SNHLY and CDR2 FYNNEI. This CDR3 contains 15 residues. The DNA for the CDR3 is TGTGCCAGCAGTGGTATCGGGCGGTCTGGAAACACCATATATTTT. Protein product: CASSGIGRSGNTIYF.

The chain uses TRBV5-1 and TRBJ1-1; weak D call: TRBD1 (6 bases). Germline loops: CDR1 SGHRS, CDR2 YFSETQ. The CDR3 loop spans 15 amino acids. V gave up 5 bases and J gave up 1 base, with 15 bases separating them. CDR3 in amino acids: CASRPHRATNTEAFF. The CDR3 coding sequence is TGCGCCAGCAGACCCCACAGGGCGACGAACACTGAAGCTTTCTTT.

This clone was seen once. The chain combines TRBV30 with TRBJ1-6; 10 bases align to TRBD1. With V trimmed by 2 bases and J by 10 bases, 5 bases remained unmatched. The germline V gene encodes CDR1 GTSNPN and CDR2 SVGIG (reference sequence). The CDR3 has 14 residues. CDR3 in amino acids: CAWSWGQGLSPLHF. The CDR3 nucleotides read TGTGCCTGGAGTTGGGGACAGGGGTTATCACCCCTCCACTTT.

V usage is TRBV18 and J usage is TRBJ2-3, with D perhaps assigned TRBD1 or TRBD2 (5 bases each). The CDR3 sequence is 15 residues long. V lost 4 bases, J lost 1 base, and 12 bases lay in between. Germline V CDR1 and CDR2: KGHSH, LQKENI. The CDR3, as DNA: TGTGCCAGCTCACTACCGGGACCCCGCACAGATACGCAGTATTTT. Translating it yields CASSLPGPRTDTQYF.

The J gene is TRBJ2-5, the V gene TRBV11-2, with unresolved D. V shed 7 bases and J shed 4 bases, with 10 bases lying between them. The germline gives CDR1 SGHAT, CDR2 FQNNGV. The CDR3 runs to 12 residues. CDR3 DNA sequence: TGTGCCAGCACCCGGATACGAGAGACCCAGTACTTC. Translating it yields CASTRIRETQYF.

V gene TRBV27 combines with J gene TRBJ2-5; D perhaps matches TRBD2 (6 bases). The CDR3 totals 15 residues. V was trimmed by 6 bases and J by 5 bases, leaving 19 bases between them. The germline V gene encodes CDR1 MNHEY and CDR2 SMNVEV (reference sequence). The CDR3 DNA reads TGTGCCAGCAGACAGCCGGGACTCCGGCAGGAGACCCAGTACTTC. Residues: CASRQPGLRQETQYF.

In this sample, this clone turned up a few times. The chain combines TRBV7-7 with TRBJ2-1; 11 bases are shared with TRBD2. Germline V CDR1 and CDR2: SSHAT, FNYEAQ (reference sequence). J lost 0 bases, V lost 5 bases, and 3 bases had no gene match. CDR3 length equals 16 residues. The CDR3 here is CASSDLAGGSYNEQFF. CDR3 in DNA: TGTGCCAGCAGCGACCTAGCGGGGGGCTCCTACAATGAGCAGTTCTTC.

This chain connects TRBV5-1 to TRBJ2-7; D not certain. CDR1 and CDR2 from the germline V gene are SGHRS and YFSETQ. This CDR3 contains 11 residues. V was pared by 0 bases and J by 6 bases, with 4 bases between. The chain's CDR3 is CASSLAVEQYF. The CDR3 DNA reads as TGCGCCAGCAGCTTGGCAGTCGAGCAGTACTTC.

The J gene is TRBJ2-1, the V gene TRBV7-9, with 7 positions matching TRBD2. In germline, CDR1 is SEHNR, CDR2 FQNEAQ (reference sequence). V was pared by 6 bases and J by 10 bases, with 3 bases of the junction left unmatched. The CDR3 contains 11 residues. CDR3 bases: TGTGCCAGCAGTTACGGGAGGGAGCAGTTCTTC. It yields the protein CASSYGREQFF. Looking up the rest from reference TRBV7-9 and TRBJ2-1 gives the full variable domain: DTGVSQNPRHKITKRGQNVTFRCDPISEHNRLYWYRQTLGQGPEFLTYFQNEAQLEKSRLLSDRFSAERPKGSFSTLEIQRTEQGDSAMYLCASSYGREQFFGPGTRLTVL.

This clone was counted a few times. The chain combines TRBV12-5 with TRBJ2-7; D perhaps matches TRBD2 (6 bases). Per the germline V gene, CDR1 is LGHNT and CDR2 is FRNRAP. V was shortened by 0 bases and J by 0 bases, with 9 bases between the two germline ends. The CDR3 runs 15 residues. The CDR3 protein is CASGLVYGSSYEQYF. Written as DNA, the CDR3 is TGTGCTAGTGGTTTGGTGTACGGGAGCTCCTACGAGCAGTACTTC. Supplemented by reference TRBV12-5 and TRBJ2-7, the full variable domain reads DARVTQTPRHKVTEMGQEVTMRCQPILGHNTVFWYRQTMMQGLELLAYFRNRAPLDDSGMPKDRFSAEMPDATLATLKIQPSEPRDSAVYFCASGLVYGSSYEQYFGPGTRLTVT.